What follows is one TCR beta chain and its context. Its antigen is not known. Data came from immunoSEQ multiplex PCR; TCRdb stores just in-frame clones and leaves some out. The data contain roughly 13,000 clones, around nine tenths of them singletons. This sample was taken from a study of untreated major depressive disorder. The study, taken as a whole, reports: Sequencing comparisons covered only three preselected Vbeta families.

The clonotype was recovered from a woman in her twenties or thirties with major depressive disorder. Input material: CD4+ T cells from PBMCs.

This chain's CDR3 is CASSIDYRSHQPQHF. The CDR3 coding sequence is TGTGCCAGTAGTATAGATTACAGGTCCCATCAGCCCCAGCATTTT. This chain uses TRBV19 with TRBJ1-5; TRBD1 might be the D (5 bases). CDR3 length equals 15 residues. Trimming removed 0 bases from V and 5 bases from J, with 11 bases in between. Germline V gives CDR1 LNHDA, CDR2 SQIVND (reference sequence).